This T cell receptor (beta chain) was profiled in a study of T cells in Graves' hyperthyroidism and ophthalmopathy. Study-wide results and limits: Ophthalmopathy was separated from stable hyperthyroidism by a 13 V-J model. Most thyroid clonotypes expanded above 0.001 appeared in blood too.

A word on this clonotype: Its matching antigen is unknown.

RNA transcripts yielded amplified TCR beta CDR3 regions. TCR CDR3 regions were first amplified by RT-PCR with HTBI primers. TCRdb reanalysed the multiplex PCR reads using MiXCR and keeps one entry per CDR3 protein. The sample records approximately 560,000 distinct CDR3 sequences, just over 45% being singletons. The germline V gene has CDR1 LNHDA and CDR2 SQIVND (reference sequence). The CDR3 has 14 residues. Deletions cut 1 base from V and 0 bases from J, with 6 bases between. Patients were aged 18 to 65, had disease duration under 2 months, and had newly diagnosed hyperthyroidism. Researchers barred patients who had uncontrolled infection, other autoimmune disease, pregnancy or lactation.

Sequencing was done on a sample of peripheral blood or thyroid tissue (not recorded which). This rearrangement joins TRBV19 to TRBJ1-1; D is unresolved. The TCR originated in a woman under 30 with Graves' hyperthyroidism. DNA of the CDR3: TGTGCCAGTAGTATAGTGGGAGTGAACACTGAAGCTTTCTTT. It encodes CASSIVGVNTEAFF.